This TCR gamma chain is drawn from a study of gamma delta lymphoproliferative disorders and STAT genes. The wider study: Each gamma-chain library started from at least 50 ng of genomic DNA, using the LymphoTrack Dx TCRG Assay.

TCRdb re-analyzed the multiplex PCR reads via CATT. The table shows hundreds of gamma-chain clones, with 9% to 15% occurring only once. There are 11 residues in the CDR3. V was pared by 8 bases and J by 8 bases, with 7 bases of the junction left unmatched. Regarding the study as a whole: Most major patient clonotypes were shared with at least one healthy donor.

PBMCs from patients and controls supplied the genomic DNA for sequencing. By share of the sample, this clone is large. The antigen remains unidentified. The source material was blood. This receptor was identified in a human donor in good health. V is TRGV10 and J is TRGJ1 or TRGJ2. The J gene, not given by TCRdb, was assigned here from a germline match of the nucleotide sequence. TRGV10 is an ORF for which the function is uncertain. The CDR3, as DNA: TGTGCTGCGTGGGATTACCATAAGAAACTCTTT. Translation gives CAAWDYHKKLF.